Listed below are T cell receptor beta chains from one sample, sequenced in a study of beta chain features in type 1 diabetes. This table comes from immunoSEQ multiplex PCR, and its TCRdb copy is limited to in-frame clones, with some not included. The sample lists about 300,000 clones, 7.5% to 9.5% seen once, with roughly 1% in the top ten. The sequencing input was central memory CD4+ T cells from blood. All receptors derive from a woman younger than 30 in good health. CDR3s include the opening cysteine and the closing phenylalanine or tryptophan. Fields, in order: V gene, J gene, clone size, D gene, CDR3 protein, CDR3 DNA. A D gene is named only where the DNA matches it firmly. The size entry is marked missing in some rows and otherwise reads once, few, many or a size class.

TRBV5-6,TRBJ1-5,few,.,CASSRGQLSNQPQHF,TGTGCCAGCAGCCGCGGACAGCTTAGCAATCAGCCCCAGCATTTT
TRBV7-9,TRBJ1-2,few,.,CASSFPPVADYTF,TGTGCCAGCAGCTTTCCCCCGGTAGCAGACTACACCTTC
TRBV11-2,TRBJ1-1,.,.,CASSLFPGAPEAFF,TGTGCCAGCAGCTTATTTCCAGGGGCACCGGAAGCTTTCTTT
TRBV7-8,TRBJ1-5,.,.,CASSSTGRSDNQPQHF,TGTGCCAGCAGCTCCACAGGGAGGTCCGACAATCAGCCCCAGCATTTT
TRBV5-1,TRBJ2-3,few,.,CASRELGTDTQYF,TGCGCCAGCAGAGAGCTAGGGACAGATACGCAGTATTTT
TRBV27,TRBJ2-5,.,.,CASSFRNRLETQYF,TGTGCCAGCAGTTTTCGGAACAGGTTGGAGACCCAGTACTTC
TRBV5-4,TRBJ2-3,many,TRBD2,CASAQREATDTQYF,TGTGCCAGCGCACAGCGGGAGGCCACAGATACGCAGTATTTT
TRBV28,TRBJ1-1,many,TRBD1,CASSPGPDRGKEAFF,TGTGCCAGCAGCCCCGGTCCGGACAGGGGCAAGGAAGCTTTCTTT
TRBV27,TRBJ2-5,few,TRBD1,CASTKTDRGVLATQYF,TGTGCCAGCACCAAGACCGACAGGGGGGTTTTGGCGACCCAGTACTTC
TRBV25-1,TRBJ2-1,.,TRBD2,CASSVGGRGYNEQFF,TGTGCCAGCAGTGTCGGCGGGAGGGGCTACAATGAGCAGTTCTTC
TRBV18,TRBJ2-3,few,TRBD2,CASHKTSGKTTDTQYF,TGTGCCAGCCATAAGACTAGCGGGAAAACCACAGATACGCAGTATTTT
TRBV6-5,TRBJ2-5,.,TRBD2,CASRVIAGGPQTQYF,TGTGCCAGCAGAGTTATAGCGGGGGGGCCACAGACCCAGTACTTC
TRBV4-1,TRBJ1-4,few,TRBD1,CASSQHGTGNEKLFF,TGCGCCAGCAGCCAACATGGGACAGGGAATGAAAAACTGTTTTTT
TRBV2,TRBJ2-5,few,.,CASEEGFTGETQYF,TGTGCCAGCGAAGAGGGCTTTACAGGAGAGACCCAGTACTTC
TRBV2,TRBJ1-1,few,TRBD1,CASSAGTGGLNTEAFF,TGTGCCAGCAGCGCCGGGACAGGGGGTTTGAACACTGAAGCTTTCTTT
TRBV10-3,TRBJ1-5,.,TRBD1,CAISDGTGANQPQHF,TGTGCCATCAGTGACGGGACAGGGGCCAATCAGCCCCAGCATTTT
TRBV29-1,TRBJ2-1,few,TRBD1,CSVGRGQGYNEQFF,TGCAGCGTTGGAAGGGGACAGGGGTACAATGAGCAGTTCTTC
TRBV19,TRBJ2-1,.,TRBD1,CASSIDYRGSYNEQFF,TGTGCCAGTAGTATAGATTACAGGGGCTCCTACAATGAGCAGTTCTTC
TRBV7-8,TRBJ1-6,.,.,CASSSGRALGSPLHF,TGTGCCAGCAGCTCAGGGAGGGCCCTCGGGTCACCCCTCCACTTT
TRBV6-6,TRBJ2-5,few,.,CASSQQGGETQYF,TGTGCCAGCAGTCAACAGGGCGGCGAGACCCAGTACTTC
TRBV6-1,TRBJ2-5,few,.,CASSLRVGETQYF,TGTGCCAGCAGTCTGAGGGTCGGAGAGACCCAGTACTTC
TRBV7-9,TRBJ1-4,few,TRBD1,CASSPQGTVSEKLFF,TGTGCCAGCAGCCCCCAGGGGACAGTCAGCGAAAAACTGTTTTTT
TRBV2,TRBJ1-6,.,.,CASVAQTISGSPLHF,TGTGCCAGCGTCGCCCAGACGATATCTGGCTCACCCCTCCACTTT
TRBV7-8,TRBJ1-1,few,.,CASSWRGGTEAFF,TGTGCCAGCAGCTGGAGGGGAGGTACTGAAGCTTTCTTT
TRBV18,TRBJ2-7,.,TRBD1,CASSPGTGYYEQYF,TGTGCCAGCTCACCCGGGACAGGATACTACGAGCAGTACTTC
TRBV15,TRBJ2-5,.,TRBD2,CATSKGAGGADKETQYF,TGTGCCACCAGCAAAGGAGCGGGAGGCGCCGACAAAGAGACCCAGTACTTC
TRBV6-1,TRBJ2-3,few,TRBD1,CASRETGTGISDTQYF,TGTGCCAGCAGGGAAACCGGGACAGGGATATCAGATACGCAGTATTTT
TRBV9,TRBJ2-7,many,.,CASNHWYF,TGTGCCAGCAACCATTGGTACTTC
TRBV10-3,TRBJ2-5,.,TRBD1,CAISKGQGSEETQYF,TGTGCCATCAGTAAGGGACAGGGGTCGGAAGAGACCCAGTACTTC
TRBV28,TRBJ1-6,few,TRBD1,CASSLGTGFSPLHF,TGTGCCAGCAGTTTAGGGACAGGGTTTTCACCCCTCCACTTT
TRBV10-3,TRBJ2-7,many,TRBD2,CAISEPGRERNEQYF,TGTGCCATCAGTGAGCCGGGGCGGGAGAGGAACGAGCAGTACTTC
TRBV28,TRBJ2-1,.,.,CASSQLRDTYEQFF,TGTGCCAGCTCCCAGCTCCGGGACACCTATGAGCAGTTCTTC
TRBV27,TRBJ1-1,few,TRBD1,CASIGRGWTEAFF,TGTGCCAGCATTGGCAGGGGGTGGACTGAAGCTTTCTTT
TRBV9,TRBJ1-3,.,.,CASSVSASNSGNTIYF,TGTGCCAGCAGCGTATCGGCCAGCAATTCTGGAAACACCATATATTTT
TRBV27,TRBJ2-1,.,.,CASSINGPYNEQFF,TGTGCCAGCAGCATCAATGGTCCATACAATGAGCAGTTCTTC
TRBV10-3,TRBJ2-2,.,TRBD1,CAISTGEGGELFF,TGTGCCATCAGTACAGGGGAAGGCGGGGAGCTGTTTTTT
TRBV30,TRBJ2-2,few,TRBD1,CAWEPRTGWHFGELFF,TGTGCCTGGGAACCCCGGACAGGGTGGCATTTTGGGGAGCTGTTTTTT